The TCR beta chain described here comes from a study of blood T cell repertoires in COVID-19. About the research overall: Sites across the United States, Italy and Spain contributed samples from acute and convalescent COVID-19. In each case, the material was cDNA or gDNA derived from T cells, B-cell-depleted T cells, or PBMCs.

The length of the CDR3 is 17 residues. Trimming at V came to 2 bases and at J to 7 bases, leaving 14 bases not matched to a gene. Germline V CDR1 and CDR2: ENHRY, SYGVKD. Repertoires were generated with immunoSEQ multiplex PCR, while TCRdb's copy carries only in-frame clones and drops some. The table has about 170,000 clones, about 80% seen once; the top ten hold approximately 12%. What the recovered Cohort 3 donors had was two negative PCRs, clearance, or symptom resolution. The sequencing input was PBMCs or T cells enriched from blood (not recorded which). The gene calls are TRBV10-3 and TRBJ1-5; 7 positions match TRBD1. The TCR sequence derives from a man in his fifties or sixties who had recovered from COVID-19. As DNA, the CDR3 is TGTGCCATCAGTGAGGGACAGGTTCTAACTGGAGGACAGCCCCAGCATTTT. Translating it yields CAISEGQVLTGGQPQHF.